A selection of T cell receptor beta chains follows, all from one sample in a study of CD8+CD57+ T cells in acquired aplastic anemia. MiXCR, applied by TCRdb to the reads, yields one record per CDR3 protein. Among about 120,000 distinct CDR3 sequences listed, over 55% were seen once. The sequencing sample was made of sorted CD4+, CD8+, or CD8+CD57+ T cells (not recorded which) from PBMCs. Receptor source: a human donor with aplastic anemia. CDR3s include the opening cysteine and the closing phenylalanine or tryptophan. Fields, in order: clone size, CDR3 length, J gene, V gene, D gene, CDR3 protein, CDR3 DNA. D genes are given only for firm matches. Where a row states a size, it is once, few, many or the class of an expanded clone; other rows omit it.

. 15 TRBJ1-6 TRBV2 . CASSSDSTSGSPLHF TGTGCCAGCAGTTCTGACAGTACTTCAGGATCACCCCTCCACTTT
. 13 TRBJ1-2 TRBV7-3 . CASSLSPIGGYTF TGTGCCAGCAGCTTAAGCCCGATCGGAGGCTACACCTTC
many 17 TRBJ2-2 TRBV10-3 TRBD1 CAIRDLIGQDSTGELFF TGTGCCATCAGAGATTTGATTGGACAGGACTCCACCGGGGAGCTGTTTTTT
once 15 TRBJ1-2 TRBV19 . CASSMDTGMGYGYTF TGTGCCAGTAGTATGGATACAGGGATGGGCTATGGCTACACCTTC
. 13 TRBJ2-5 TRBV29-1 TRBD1 CSVEQGAGETQYF TGCAGCGTTGAGCAGGGGGCGGGGGAGACCCAGTACTTC
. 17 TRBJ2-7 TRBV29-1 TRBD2 CSVGLAGWGDGSYEQYF TGCAGCGTTGGACTAGCGGGATGGGGCGACGGCTCCTACGAGCAGTACTTC
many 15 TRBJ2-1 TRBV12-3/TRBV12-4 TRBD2 CASSLTSGGANEQFF TGTGCCAGCAGTCTCACTAGCGGGGGGGCCAATGAGCAGTTCTTC
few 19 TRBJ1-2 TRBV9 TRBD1 CASSTARGGEGAPDYGYTF TGTGCCAGCAGCACCGCCAGAGGGGGGGAGGGGGCGCCGGACTATGGCTACACCTTC
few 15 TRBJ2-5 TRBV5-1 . CASSLRGKEGETQYF TGCGCCAGCAGCTTGCGTGGAAAAGAGGGGGAGACCCAGTACTTC
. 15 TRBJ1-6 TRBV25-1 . CASSSRGANNSPLHF TGTGCCAGCAGTAGCCGGGGAGCTAATAATTCACCCCTCCACTTT
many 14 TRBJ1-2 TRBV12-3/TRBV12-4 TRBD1 CASSPPDRNYGYTF TGTGCCAGCAGTCCCCCGGACAGGAACTATGGCTACACCTTC
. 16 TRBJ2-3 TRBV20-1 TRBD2 CCASGPRLASTDTQYF TGCTGTGCCAGCGGCCCCAGACTAGCGAGCACAGATACGCAGTATTTT
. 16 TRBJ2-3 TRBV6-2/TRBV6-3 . CASSYSLWGVTDTQYF TGTGCCAGCAGTTACTCCCTATGGGGGGTTACAGATACGCAGTATTTT
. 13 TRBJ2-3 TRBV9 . CASSGAPTDTQYF TGTGCCAGCAGTGGGGCCCCCACAGATACGCAGTATTTT
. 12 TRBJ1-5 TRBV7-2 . CASSSPYQPQHF TGTGCCAGCAGCTCGCCATATCAGCCCCAGCATTTT
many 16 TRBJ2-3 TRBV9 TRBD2 CASSARAGTSTDTQYF TGTGCCAGCAGCGCCAGAGCGGGGACTAGCACAGATACGCAGTATTTT
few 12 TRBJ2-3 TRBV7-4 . CASSLALDTQYF TGTGCCAGCAGCTTAGCCCTAGATACGCAGTATTTT
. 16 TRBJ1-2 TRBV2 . CASSEAPRGGNYGYTF TGTGCCAGCAGTGAAGCCCCACGAGGAGGGAACTATGGCTACACCTTC
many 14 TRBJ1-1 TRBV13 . CASRNPGSTIEAFF TGTGCCAGCCGAAACCCCGGGTCCACCATTGAAGCTTTCTTT
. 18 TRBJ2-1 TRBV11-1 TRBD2 CASSSYPMAERGGNEQFF TGTGCCAGCAGCTCTTATCCCATGGCGGAGCGCGGGGGAAATGAGCAGTTCTTC
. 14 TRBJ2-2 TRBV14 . CASSHLGGTGELFF TGTGCCAGCAGCCATCTAGGAGGCACCGGGGAGCTGTTTTTT
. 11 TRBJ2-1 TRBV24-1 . CATEDSNEQFF TGTGCCACCGAAGACAGCAATGAGCAGTTCTTC
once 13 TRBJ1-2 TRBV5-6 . CAIFLCANYGYTF TGTGCCATATTCTTATGTGCTAACTATGGCTACACCTTC
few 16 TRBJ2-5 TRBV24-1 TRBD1 CATSDPGTGGLETQYF TGTGCCACCAGTGACCCAGGGACAGGAGGTTTGGAGACCCAGTACTTC
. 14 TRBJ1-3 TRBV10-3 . CAISEGAEGNTIYF TGTGCCATCAGTGAGGGGGCCGAGGGAAACACCATATATTTT
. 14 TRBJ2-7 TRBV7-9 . CASSFYSYPYEQYF TGTGCCAGCAGCTTCTACAGTTACCCCTACGAGCAGTACTTC
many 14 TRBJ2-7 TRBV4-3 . CASSQVEGSYEQYF TGCGCCAGCAGCCAAGTAGAAGGGTCCTACGAGCAGTACTTC
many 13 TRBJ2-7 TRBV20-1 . CSARLTDNYEQYF TGCAGTGCACGCCTGACAGATAACTACGAGCAGTACTTC
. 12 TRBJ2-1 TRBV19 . CASSNRGYEQFF TGTGCCAGTAGTAATCGAGGGTATGAGCAGTTCTTC
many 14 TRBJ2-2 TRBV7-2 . CASSLVVVSGELFF TGTGCCAGCAGCTTAGTGGTAGTCTCCGGGGAGCTGTTTTTT
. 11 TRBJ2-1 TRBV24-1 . CATSVSNEQFF TGTGCCACCAGTGTCAGCAATGAGCAGTTCTTC
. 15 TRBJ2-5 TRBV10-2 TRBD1 CASNRDRGDLETQYF TGCGCCAGCAACCGGGACAGGGGAGATTTAGAGACCCAGTACTTC
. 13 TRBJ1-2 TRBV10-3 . CAISEGTNYGYTF TGTGCCATCAGTGAAGGTACAAACTATGGCTACACCTTC
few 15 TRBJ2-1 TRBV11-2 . CASSLDRGISDEQFF TGTGCCAGCAGCTTAGATAGGGGGATCAGTGATGAGCAGTTCTTC
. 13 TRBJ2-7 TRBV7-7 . CASSGGITYEQYF TGTGCTAGCAGCGGAGGTATAACCTACGAGCAGTACTTC
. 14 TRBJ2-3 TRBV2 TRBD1 CASSRDRGTDTQYF TGTGCCAGCAGCCGGGACAGGGGCACAGATACGCAGTATTTT
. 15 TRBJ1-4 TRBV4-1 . CASSQVYRAGEKLFF TGCGCCAGCAGCCAAGTGTACAGGGCAGGTGAAAAACTGTTTTTT
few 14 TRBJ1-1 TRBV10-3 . CAISPGTKNTEAFF TGTGCCATCAGTCCCGGGACAAAGAACACTGAAGCTTTCTTT
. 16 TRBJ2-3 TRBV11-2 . CASSARVTPNTDTQYF TGTGCCAGCAGCGCCCGCGTAACCCCCAACACAGATACGCAGTATTTT
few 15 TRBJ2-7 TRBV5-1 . CASSLAPTSSYEQYF TGCGCCAGCAGCTTGGCGCCCACAAGCTCCTACGAGCAGTACTTC
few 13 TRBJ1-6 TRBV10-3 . CAIKAGFGSPLHF TGTGCCATCAAAGCCGGGTTCGGCTCACCCCTCCACTTT
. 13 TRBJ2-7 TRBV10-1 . CASSDLLGGEQYF TGCGCCAGCAGTGATCTCCTAGGGGGCGAGCAGTACTTC
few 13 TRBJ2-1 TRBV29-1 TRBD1 CSVEHRGHDEQFF TGCAGCGTTGAACACAGGGGGCACGATGAGCAGTTCTTC
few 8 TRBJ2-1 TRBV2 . CASSEQFF TGTGCCAGCAGTGAGCAGTTCTTC
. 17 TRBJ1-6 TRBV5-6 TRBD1 CASSQRDRGLNSPPLHF TGTGCCAGCAGCCAGAGGGACAGGGGGCTGAATTCGCCACCCCTCCACTTT
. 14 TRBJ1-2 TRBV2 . CASTERGSSYGYTF TGTGCCAGCACCGAGCGTGGGTCGTCCTATGGCTACACCTTC
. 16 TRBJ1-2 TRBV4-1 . CASSQANGNPSGGYTF TGCGCCAGCAGCCAAGCGAACGGGAACCCTTCGGGTGGCTACACCTTC
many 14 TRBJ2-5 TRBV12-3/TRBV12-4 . CASSRSVAGETQYF TGTGCCAGCAGCCGGAGTGTGGCCGGAGAGACCCAGTACTTC
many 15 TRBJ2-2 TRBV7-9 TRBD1 CASSEGDSNTGELFF TGTGCCAGCAGCGAGGGGGACAGTAACACCGGGGAGCTGTTTTTT
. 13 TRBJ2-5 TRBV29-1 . CSVEAGYGETQYF TGCAGCGTTGAAGCAGGGTATGGAGAGACCCAGTACTTC
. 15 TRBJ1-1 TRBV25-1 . CASSDWGQSDTEAFF TGTGCCAGCAGTGATTGGGGACAATCGGACACTGAAGCTTTCTTT
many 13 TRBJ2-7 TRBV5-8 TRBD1 CASSWDSSYEQYF TGTGCCAGCAGCTGGGACAGCTCCTACGAGCAGTACTTC
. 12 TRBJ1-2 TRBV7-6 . CASSSQAYGYTF TGTGCCAGCAGCTCACAGGCCTATGGCTACACCTTC
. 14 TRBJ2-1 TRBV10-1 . CARRYGGRNNEQFF TGCGCCCGGCGATACGGGGGTAGGAACAATGAGCAGTTCTTC
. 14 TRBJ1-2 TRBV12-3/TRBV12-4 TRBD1 CASSRTGRSEGYTF TGTGCCAGCAGCCGGACAGGGAGGTCGGAAGGCTACACCTTC
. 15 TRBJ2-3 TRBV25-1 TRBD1 CASSLRQGYGDTQYF TGTGCCAGCAGTTTGAGACAGGGGTACGGCGATACGCAGTATTTT
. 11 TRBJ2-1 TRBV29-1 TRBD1 CSDRGFNEQFF TGCAGCGACAGGGGGTTCAATGAGCAGTTCTTC